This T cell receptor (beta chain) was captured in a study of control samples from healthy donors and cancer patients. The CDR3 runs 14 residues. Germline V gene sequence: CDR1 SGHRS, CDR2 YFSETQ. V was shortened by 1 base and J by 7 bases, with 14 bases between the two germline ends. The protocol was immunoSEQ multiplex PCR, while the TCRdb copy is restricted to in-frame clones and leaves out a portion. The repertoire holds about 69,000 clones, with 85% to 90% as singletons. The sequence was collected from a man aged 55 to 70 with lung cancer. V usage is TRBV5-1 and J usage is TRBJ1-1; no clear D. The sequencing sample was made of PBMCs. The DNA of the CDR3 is TGCGCCAGCAGCTTGCGGCAGAGTGCCTTTGAAGCTTTCTTT. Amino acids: CASSLRQSAFEAFF.